One sample yielded the 11 T cell receptor beta chains listed below, sequenced in a study of Graves' ophthalmopathy and Graves' hyperthyroidism. The study amplified TCR beta CDR3 regions using RNA transcripts. An initial RT-PCR round employing HTBI primers preceded a second-round multiplex PCR. One entry per CDR3 protein results from TCRdb running MiXCR on the multiplex PCR reads. The sample includes 300,000 to 400,000 distinct CDR3 sequences, about a sixth of them seen just once. What was sequenced was peripheral blood. These receptors all stem from an adult man with Graves' ophthalmopathy.

This clonotype occurred many times. The chain links TRBV7-9 to TRBJ2-7; no definite D call. This CDR3 spans 12 amino acids. The V gene's germline CDR1 is SEHNR and CDR2 FQNEAQ (reference sequence). Trimming cost V 3 bases and J 7 bases, with 10 bases left between them. The CDR3 coding sequence is TGTGCCAGCAGCTTCCTGGGCGGAGAGCAGTACTTC. It translates to CASSFLGGEQYF. Full variable domain (remainder filled in from reference TRBV7-9 and TRBJ2-7): DTGVSQNPRHKITKRGQNVTFRCDPISEHNRLYWYRQTLGQGPEFLTYFQNEAQLEKSRLLSDRFSAERPKGSFSTLEIQRTEQGDSAMYLCASSFLGGEQYFGPGTRLTVT.

This clonotype was seen ten or more times. The genes are TRBV28 and TRBJ2-7, with a possible D match to TRBD1 (6 bases). The CDR3 is made up of 17 amino acids. Germline V CDR1 and CDR2: MDHEN, SYDVKM. The V and J ends lost 3 bases and 5 bases respectively, with 23 bases between them. CDR3 protein: CASSFRSGTNFRDEQYF. In nucleotides, the CDR3 is TGTGCCAGCAGTTTCCGGTCTGGGACAAACTTTAGGGACGAGCAGTACTTC. The full variable domain, rest sourced from reference TRBV28 and TRBJ2-7, is DVKVTQSSRYLVKRTGEKVFLECVQDMDHENMFWYRQDPGLGLRLIYFSYDVKMKEKGDIPEGYSVSREKKERFSLILESASTNQTSMYLCASSFRSGTNFRDEQYFGPGTRLTVT.

This clonotype was counted at least ten times. The J gene is TRBJ1-1, the V gene TRBV4-3; D not resolved. There are 17 residues in the CDR3. V was trimmed by 3 bases and J by 1 base, leaving 18 bases between them. Per germline, CDR1 LGHNA and CDR2 YSLEER. The CDR3 DNA reads TGCGCCAGCAGCCATCGCTCGAGGTCGCCCGGGAACACTGAAGCTTTCTTT. It yields the protein CASSHRSRSPGNTEAFF.

The sample holds many counts of this clonotype. The chain combines TRBV6-1 with TRBJ2-5; 7 bases map to TRBD1. The CDR3 consists of 15 residues. Germline loops: CDR1 MNHNS, CDR2 SASEGT. The J segment lost 4 bases and the V segment lost 5 bases, leaving 10 bases of the junction unmatched. CDR3 in amino acids: CASSKTGLGGETQYF. In nucleotides, the CDR3 is TGTGCCAGCAGTAAGACAGGGTTGGGCGGAGAGACCCAGTACTTC.

This clonotype has at least ten counts. The chain joins TRBV12-3 or TRBV12-4 to TRBJ1-2; D is ambiguous. Trimming left V 7 bases short and J 4 bases short, with 13 bases between. The CDR3 is made up of 13 amino acids. CDR3 bases: TGTGCCAGCACCCTAGGACGGGCCTATGGCTACACCTTC. This sequence encodes CASTLGRAYGYTF.

This clonotype has at least ten counts. CDR3 sequence (DNA): TGTGCCAGCTCACCAATGACCGGGGGACAAGAGACCCAGTACTTC. Translation: CASSPMTGGQETQYF. The gene calls are TRBV18 and TRBJ2-5, with D tentatively TRBD2 (6 bases). Between the trimmed V and J ends, which lost 2 bases and 2 bases, there was a span of 12 bases. From germline, CDR1 is KGHSH and CDR2 LQKENI. The CDR3 covers 15 residues.

This clonotype occurred many times. The chain links TRBV30 to TRBJ2-6; unclear D gene. Per germline, CDR1 GTSNPN and CDR2 SVGIG (reference sequence). The CDR3 consists of 13 residues. V was cut by 8 bases and J by 0 bases, with 8 bases left in between. The CDR3 coding sequence is TGTGCCGGCGACCGCTCTGGGGCCAACGTCCTGACTTTC. Amino acid sequence: CAGDRSGANVLTF.

This clonotype appeared many times. V is TRBV30 and J is TRBJ1-5; D is possibly TRBD1 (5 bases). The germline CDR1 and CDR2 sequences are GTSNPN and SVGIG (reference sequence). This CDR3 region has 13 residues. V was cut by 5 bases and J by 4 bases, with 12 bases left in between. CDR3 in amino acids: CAWQKQVNQPQHF. The CDR3 coding sequence is TGTGCCTGGCAGAAACAGGTGAATCAGCCCCAGCATTTT.

This clonotype was picked up a small number of times. The gene calls are TRBV5-1 and TRBJ1-1; possibly TRBD1 for D (5 bases). The V end lost 0 bases, the J end lost 6 bases, and 12 bases lay between the germline ends. Germline CDR1 SGHRS, CDR2 YFSETQ. The CDR3 loop spans 14 amino acids. The CDR3 nucleotides are TGCGCCAGCAGCTTGGGCCAGGGTGGGCCTGAAGCTTTCTTT. Translation gives CASSLGQGGPEAFF.

The table lists this clonotype with many counts. The chain uses TRBV6-5 and TRBJ1-5; no firm D call. Germline V gene sequence: CDR1 MNHEY, CDR2 SVGAGI. Trimming shortened V by 0 bases and J by 11 bases, and 14 bases separated the two germline ends. This CDR3 region has 14 residues. The CDR3 loop reads CASSYSFGSRSQHF. In nucleotides, the CDR3 is TGTGCCAGCAGTTACTCGTTCGGCTCGAGGTCCCAGCATTTT.

This clonotype came up many times. The V gene is TRBV27, the J gene TRBJ1-6; 8 bases fit TRBD1. The V gene's germline CDR1 is MNHEY and CDR2 SMNVEV (reference sequence). CDR3 length: 13 residues. As DNA, the CDR3 is TGTGTGAGCAGGGGGCAGGGTAATTCACCCCTCCACTTT. It specifies CVSRGQGNSPLHF.